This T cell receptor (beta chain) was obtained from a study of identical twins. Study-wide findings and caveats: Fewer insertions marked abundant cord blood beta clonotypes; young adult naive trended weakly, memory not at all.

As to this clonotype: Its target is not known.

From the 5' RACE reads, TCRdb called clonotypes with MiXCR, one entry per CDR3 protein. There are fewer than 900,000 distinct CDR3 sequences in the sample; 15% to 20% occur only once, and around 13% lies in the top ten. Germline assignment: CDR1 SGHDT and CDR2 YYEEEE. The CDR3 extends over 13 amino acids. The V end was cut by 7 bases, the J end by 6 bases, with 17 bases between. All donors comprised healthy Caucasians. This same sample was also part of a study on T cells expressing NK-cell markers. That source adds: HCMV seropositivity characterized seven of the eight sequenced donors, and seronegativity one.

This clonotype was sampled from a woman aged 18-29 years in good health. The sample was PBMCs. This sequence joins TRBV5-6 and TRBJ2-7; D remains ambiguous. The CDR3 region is CASGPWLLGEQYF. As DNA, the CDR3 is TGTGCCAGCGGCCCCTGGCTCCTGGGCGAGCAGTACTTC.